The sequence of this T cell receptor beta chain was determined in a study of T cell responses to AZD1222 COVID-19 vaccine. In the study overall: Second-dose schedules of about 4 or about 12 weeks were combined.

Comment on this clone: The antigen is undetermined.

Study-wide results and caveats: The study found vaccine-associated CD4 TCRs spanning spike, dominant at 160-218 and 743-854. Possibly, clonal diversity was underestimated; donors were largely white British and included more females.

TCRdb's table, derived via immunoSEQ multiplex PCR, lists solely in-frame clones and lacks some. The sample comprises 120,000 or so clones, 91% of which are singletons, and about 2.7% rests with the top ten. The sequences come from peripheral blood, collected on day 0 of AZD1222 vaccination. The receptor comes from an adult in good health.

This chain's CDR3 is CASNPWTGSGNTEAFF. DNA of the CDR3: TGCGCCAGCAACCCCTGGACAGGTAGCGGGAACACTGAAGCTTTCTTT. The rearrangement uses TRBV5-1 and TRBJ1-1; 7 bases are shared with TRBD1. The V gene's germline CDR1 is SGHRS and CDR2 YFSETQ. J gave up 1 base and V 6 bases, and 12 bases lay outside the gene matches. The CDR3 covers 16 residues. The variable domain in full, with the rest retrieved from reference TRBV5-1 and TRBJ1-1, is KAGVTQTPRYLIKTRGQQVTLSCSPISGHRSVSWYQQTPGQGLQFLFEYFSETQRNKGNFPGRFSGRQFSNSRSEMNVSTLELGDSALYLCASNPWTGSGNTEAFFGQGTRLTVV.